This T cell receptor beta chain was documented in a study of post-analysis software for immune sequencing data. Across the whole study: In terms of disease course, relapsing-remitting, secondary progressive and progressive-relapsing multiple sclerosis were included. Study-level results: TRBV5-6, TRBV5-1 and TRBV20-1 belonged to a set of a handful of TRBV segments that were more frequent in patients than controls. The F measure placed samples prepared in the same batch into strongly shared clusters. People with multiple sclerosis had a significantly lower normalized Chao1 diversity than controls did.

As for this clonotype: Its cognate antigen is unknown.

Germline V gene data show CDR1 as SQVTM and CDR2 as ANQGSEA. Deletions cut 7 bases from V and 0 bases from J, with 22 bases between. This CDR3 comprises 16 residues. The authors incorporated unique molecular identifiers into the TCR beta cDNA libraries. The yield from about 1 to 10 million T cells was roughly 500,000 cDNA molecules in total. Via MiXCR, TCRdb re-called the PCR reads, giving one row per CDR3 protein. The sample has approximately 630,000 distinct CDR3 sequences, 55% to 60% seen once. This clonotype was obtained from a girl between 2 and 10 years old with multiple sclerosis. Material: blood. The chain recombines TRBV29-1 with TRBJ2-7; D is perhaps TRBD1 or TRBD2 (5 bases each). The CDR3 bases are TGCAGCGCTTGGGGGTGGGGGAGCGGTTACTCCTACGAGCAGTACTTC. It translates to CSAWGWGSGYSYEQYF.